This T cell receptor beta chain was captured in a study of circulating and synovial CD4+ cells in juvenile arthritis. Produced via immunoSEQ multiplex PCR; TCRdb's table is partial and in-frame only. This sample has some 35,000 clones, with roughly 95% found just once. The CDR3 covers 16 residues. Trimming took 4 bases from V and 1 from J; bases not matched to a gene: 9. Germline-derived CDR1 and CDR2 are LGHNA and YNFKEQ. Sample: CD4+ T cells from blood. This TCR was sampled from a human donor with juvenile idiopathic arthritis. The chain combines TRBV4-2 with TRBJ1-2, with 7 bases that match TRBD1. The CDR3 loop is CASSLGDSQVNYGYTF. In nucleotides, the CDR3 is TGTGCCAGCAGCCTGGGGGACAGTCAAGTTAACTATGGCTACACCTTC.